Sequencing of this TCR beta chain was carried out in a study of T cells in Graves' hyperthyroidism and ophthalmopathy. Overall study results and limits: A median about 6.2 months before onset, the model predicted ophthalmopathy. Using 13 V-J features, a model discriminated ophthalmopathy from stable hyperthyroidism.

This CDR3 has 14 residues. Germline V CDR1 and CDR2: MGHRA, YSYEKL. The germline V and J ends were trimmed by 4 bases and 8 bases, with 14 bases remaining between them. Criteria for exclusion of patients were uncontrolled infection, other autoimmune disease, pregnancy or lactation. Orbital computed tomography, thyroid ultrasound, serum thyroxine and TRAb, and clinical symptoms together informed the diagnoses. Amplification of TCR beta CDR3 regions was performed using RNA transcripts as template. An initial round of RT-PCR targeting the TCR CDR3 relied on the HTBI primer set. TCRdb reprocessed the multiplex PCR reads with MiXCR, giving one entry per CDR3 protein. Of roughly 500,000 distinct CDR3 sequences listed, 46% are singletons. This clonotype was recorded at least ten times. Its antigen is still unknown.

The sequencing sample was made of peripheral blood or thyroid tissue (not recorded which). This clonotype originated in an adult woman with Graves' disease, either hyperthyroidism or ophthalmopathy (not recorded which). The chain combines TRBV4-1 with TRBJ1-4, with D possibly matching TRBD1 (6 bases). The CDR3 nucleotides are TGCGCCAGCAGCCCCCAGGGGCTTTGGGAAAAACTGTTTTTT. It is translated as CASSPQGLWEKLFF.